This passage covers 3 T cell receptor beta chains from one sample sequenced in a study of beta chain features in type 1 diabetes. Antigens for these TCRs are unknown. Expressed TCRB transcripts got sequenced, as all isolated RNA was reverse transcribed. Data came from immunoSEQ multiplex PCR; TCRdb stores just in-frame clones and leaves some out. The table shows about 340,000 clones, with about 13% occurring only once. Study observations and caveats: TCRB CDR3s from Type 1 diabetes patients were moderately but significantly shorter in all four CD4+ subsets.

Material: naive CD4+ T cells from blood. Receptors were obtained from a woman aged 18-29 years with type 1 diabetes.

J is TRBJ2-3 and V is TRBV18, with TRBD1 matching 8 bases. After removal of 3 bases from V and 5 bases from J, the junction contained 7 bases not matched to a gene. Germline V gene data show CDR1 as KGHSH and CDR2 as LQKENI. The CDR3 has 15 amino acids. The CDR3 nucleotides are TGTGCCAGCTCACCCTTCGGACAGGGCGGAGATACGCAGTATTTT. Translating it yields CASSPFGQGGDTQYF.

V and J are TRBV11-2 and TRBJ2-7, with 7 bases matching TRBD1. The CDR3 covers 14 residues. Trimming removed 6 bases from V and 3 bases from J; junction bases left unmatched: 8. CDR1 is SGHAT, CDR2 FQNNGV, per germline. Here the CDR3 DNA reads TGTGCCAGCAGTGCTACAGGGGACAACTACGAGCAGTACTTC. It specifies CASSATGDNYEQYF.

The chain has TRBV11-1 and TRBJ2-7, with 8 bases that match TRBD1. Germline trimming cut 5 bases from V and 2 bases from J; bases unmatched to any gene: 17. This CDR3 is built from 18 residues. CDR1 is SGHAT and CDR2 is FQDESV in the germline V gene (reference sequence). The CDR3 DNA follows: TGTGCCAGCAGCCACGCCCGGACAGGGAGAAGGACAACCTACGAGCAGTACTTC. Translation: CASSHARTGRRTTYEQYF.